This TCR beta chain was observed in a study of radiation and T cells in renal cell carcinoma. Whole-study context: Nephrectomy followed 15 Gy stereotactic body radiation by 4 weeks.

Using immunoSEQ multiplex PCR, the repertoire was profiled, and TCRdb retains in-frame clones only, with some absent. The sample has around 120,000 clones, approximately 80% seen once; the top ten hold over 1.5%. Study-level findings and limits: Top tumor clonotypes rose in blood 2 weeks post-radiation, then contracted.

The time point here: blood 2 weeks post-SBRT. Treatment indicated: 15 Gy SBRT to primary tumor, nephrectomy 4 weeks later. Clear cell pathology was present in this patient's renal cell carcinoma. This clone appeared a few times. The antigen remains unidentified. Germline lookup yields CDR1 LNHDA and CDR2 SQIVND (reference sequence). V was clipped by 5 bases and J by 8 bases; unmatched bases: 8. This CDR3 spans 13 amino acids. The chain is built from TRBV19 and TRBJ1-1; TRBD1 aligns across 7 bases. The sequence came from an older woman with renal cell carcinoma. Specimen: blood, collected from a patient whose treatment included radiotherapy and nephrectomy. The CDR3 reads CASSFDRASEAFF. In DNA form, the CDR3 reads TGTGCCAGTAGTTTCGACAGGGCATCCGAAGCTTTCTTT.